This T cell receptor beta chain was obtained from a study of cytomegalovirus exposure and HLA in healthy donors. The CDR3 runs 12 residues. The germline CDR1 and CDR2 sequences are MNHEY and SVGAGI. Trimming took 9 bases from V and 8 from J, leaving 13 bases between them. The study ran its PCR with 60 Vbeta and 13 Jbeta primers. The assay was immunoSEQ multiplex PCR, and TCRdb's table has in-frame clones only and misses some. The table lists 50,000 to 70,000 clones, around 83% of them singletons, with 1.6% in the top ten. This chain uses TRBV6-5 with TRBJ1-4; D might be TRBD1 (6 bases). The receptor was isolated from a human donor in good health. The specimen was PBMCs. CDR3 sequence (DNA): TGTGCCAGAGGGGGGGGTCGCGAAAAACTGTTTTTT. Translation gives CARGGGREKLFF.